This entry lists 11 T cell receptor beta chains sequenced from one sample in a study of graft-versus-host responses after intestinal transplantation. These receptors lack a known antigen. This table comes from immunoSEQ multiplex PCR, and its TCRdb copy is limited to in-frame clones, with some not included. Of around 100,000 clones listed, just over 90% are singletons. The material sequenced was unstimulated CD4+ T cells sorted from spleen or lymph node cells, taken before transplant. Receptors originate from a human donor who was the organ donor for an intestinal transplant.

The DNA of the CDR3 is TGCGCCAGCAGCTTCGGGGTAGGGGAAAAACTGTTTTTT. This sequence encodes CASSFGVGEKLFF. V is TRBV5-1 and J is TRBJ1-4; D remains unclear. Trimming left V 2 bases short and J 8 bases short, with 10 bases between. CDR3 size: 13 residues. Germline loops: CDR1 SGHRS, CDR2 YFSETQ.

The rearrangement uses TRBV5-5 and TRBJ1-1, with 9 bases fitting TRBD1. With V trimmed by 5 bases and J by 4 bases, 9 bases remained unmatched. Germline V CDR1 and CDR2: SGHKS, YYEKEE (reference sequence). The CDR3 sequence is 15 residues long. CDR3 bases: TGTGCCAGCAGGCTTTCGGGACAGGGCCTCACTGAAGCTTTCTTT. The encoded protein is CASRLSGQGLTEAFF.

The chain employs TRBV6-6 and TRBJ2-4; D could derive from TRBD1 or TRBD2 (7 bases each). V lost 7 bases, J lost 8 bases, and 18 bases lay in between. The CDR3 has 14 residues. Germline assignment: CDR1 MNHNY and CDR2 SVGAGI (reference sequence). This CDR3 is CASTMQGGRYIQYF. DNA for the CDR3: TGTGCCAGCACTATGCAGGGGGGGAGATACATTCAGTACTTC.

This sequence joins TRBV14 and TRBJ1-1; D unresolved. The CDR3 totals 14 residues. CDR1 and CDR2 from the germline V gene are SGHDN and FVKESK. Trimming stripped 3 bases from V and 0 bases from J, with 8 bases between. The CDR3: CASSHRALNTEAFF. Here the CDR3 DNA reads TGTGCCAGCAGCCACCGGGCTTTGAACACTGAAGCTTTCTTT. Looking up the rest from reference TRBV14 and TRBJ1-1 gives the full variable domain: EAGVTQFPSHSVIEKGQTVTLRCDPISGHDNLYWYRRVMGKEIKFLLHFVKESKQDESGMPNNRFLAERTGGTYSTLKVQPAELEDSGVYFCASSHRALNTEAFFGQGTRLTVV.

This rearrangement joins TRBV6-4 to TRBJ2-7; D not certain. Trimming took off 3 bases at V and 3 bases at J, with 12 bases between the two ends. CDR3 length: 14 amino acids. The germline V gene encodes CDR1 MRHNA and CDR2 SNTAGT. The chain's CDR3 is CASSEIVPYYEQYF. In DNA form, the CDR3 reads TGTGCCAGCAGTGAAATAGTACCATACTACGAGCAGTACTTC.

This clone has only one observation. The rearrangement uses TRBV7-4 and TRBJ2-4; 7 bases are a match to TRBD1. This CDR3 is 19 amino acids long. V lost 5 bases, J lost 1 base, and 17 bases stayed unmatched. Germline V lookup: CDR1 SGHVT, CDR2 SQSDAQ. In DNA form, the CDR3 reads TGTGCCAGCAGCCCAAGGGACAGCCTGTGGGAAACGGCCAAAAACATTCAGTACTTC. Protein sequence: CASSPRDSLWETAKNIQYF.

DNA of the CDR3: TGTGCCACCAGCAGGGACAACTCCTACGAGCAGTACTTC. It yields the protein CATSRDNSYEQYF. The chain employs TRBV15 and TRBJ2-7, with D possibly TRBD1 on 5 matching bases. Germline lookup yields CDR1 LNHNV and CDR2 YYDKDF (reference sequence). There are 13 residues in the CDR3. Trimming cost V 3 bases and J 0 bases, with 6 bases left between them. The full variable domain, completed using reference TRBV15 and TRBJ2-7, is DAMVIQNPRYQVTQFGKPVTLSCSQTLNHNVMYWYQQKSSQAPKLLFHYYDKDFNNEADTPDNFQSRRPNTSFCFLDIRSPGLGDTAMYLCATSRDNSYEQYFGPGTRLTVT.

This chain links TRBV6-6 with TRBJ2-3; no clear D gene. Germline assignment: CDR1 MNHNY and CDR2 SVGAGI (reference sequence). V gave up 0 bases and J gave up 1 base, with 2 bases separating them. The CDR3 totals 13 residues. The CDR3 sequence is CASSYSGTDTQYF. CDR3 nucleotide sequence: TGTGCCAGCAGTTACTCTGGCACAGATACGCAGTATTTT.

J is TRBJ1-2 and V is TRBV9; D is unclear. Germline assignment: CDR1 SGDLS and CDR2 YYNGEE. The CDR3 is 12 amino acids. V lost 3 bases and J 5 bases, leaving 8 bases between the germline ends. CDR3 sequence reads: CASSAPLYGYTF. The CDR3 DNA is TGTGCCAGCAGCGCCCCGCTATATGGCTACACCTTC. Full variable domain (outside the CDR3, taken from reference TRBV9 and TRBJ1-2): DSGVTQTPKHLITATGQRVTLRCSPRSGDLSVYWYQQSLDQGLQFLIQYYNGEERAKGNILERFSAQQFPDLHSELNLSSLELGDSALYFCASSAPLYGYTFGSGTRLTVV.

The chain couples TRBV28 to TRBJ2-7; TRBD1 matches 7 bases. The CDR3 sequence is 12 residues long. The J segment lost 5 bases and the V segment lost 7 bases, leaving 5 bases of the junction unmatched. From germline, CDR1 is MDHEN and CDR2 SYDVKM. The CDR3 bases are TGTGCCAGCACTGACAGGGTCAACGAGCAGTACTTC. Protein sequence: CASTDRVNEQYF.

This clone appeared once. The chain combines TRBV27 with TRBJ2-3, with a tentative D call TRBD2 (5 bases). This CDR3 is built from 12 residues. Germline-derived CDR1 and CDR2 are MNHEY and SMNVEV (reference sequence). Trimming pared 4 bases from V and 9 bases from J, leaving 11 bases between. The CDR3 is CASSSGLPTQYF. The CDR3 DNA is TGTGCCAGCAGTTCTGGACTCCCAACGCAGTATTTT.